Listed below are T cell receptor beta chains from one sample, sequenced in a study of T cells in Graves' hyperthyroidism and ophthalmopathy. Via MiXCR, TCRdb re-called the multiplex PCR reads, giving one row per CDR3 protein. The sample records fewer than 650,000 distinct CDR3 sequences, approximately 48% being singletons. Material: peripheral blood or thyroid tissue (not recorded which). The receptor set was obtained from an adult woman with Graves' disease, either hyperthyroidism or ophthalmopathy (not recorded which). Each CDR3 is given with its conserved first and last residue. The D gene is left open where the match is weak. Rows give clone size only sometimes, using once, few, many, or a class for an expanded clone.

clone_size	j_call	d_call	v_call	cdr3_nt	cdr3_aa
.	TRBJ1-2	.	TRBV10-3	TGTGCCATCAGTGAAAACAGGAACTATGGCAACACCTTC	CAISENRNYGNTF
.	TRBJ1-5	TRBD1	TRBV2	TGTGCCAGCCACAGGCCCGGGACAGTAAACTACGAGCATTTT	CASHRPGTVNYEHF
.	TRBJ2-7	.	TRBV29-1	TGCAGCGCTGGGGGGGGGCACTCCTACGAGCAGTACTTC	CSAGGGHSYEQYF
once	TRBJ1-5	TRBD1	TRBV20-1	TGCAGTGCTAGTCGCACGACAGGGTATAGCAATCAGCCCCAGCATTTT	CSASRTTGYSNQPQHF
few	TRBJ2-5	TRBD2	TRBV7-9	TGTGCCAGCAGCCCCCCTAGCGGGGATTACACCGAGACCCAGTACTTC	CASSPPSGDYTETQYF
few	TRBJ2-2	.	TRBV10-3	TGTGCCATCAGTCGCACCGAGGGGGAGCTGTTTTTT	CAISRTEGELFF
.	TRBJ1-2	.	TRBV6-1	TGTGCCAGCAGCACGGGACCGGTCTATGGCTACACCTTC	CASSTGPVYGYTF
.	TRBJ2-2	.	TRBV5-1	TGCGCCAGCAGCCCGAGGGGGGCTTGGACCGGGGAGCTGTTTTTT	CASSPRGAWTGELFF
.	TRBJ2-5	TRBD2	TRBV7-9	TGCGCCAGCAGCCCGCCTAGCGGGAGAGAGACCCAGTACTTC	CASSPPSGRETQYF
.	TRBJ2-2	.	TRBV29-1	TGCAGCGTTGTTTCGGGGGCCGGTACCGGGGAGCTGTTTTTT	CSVVSGAGTGELFF
many	TRBJ2-5	.	TRBV7-9	TGTGCCAGCAGCAAAGCGCGGAGACTAAGGCCCACGGGGACCCAGTACTTC	CASSKARRLRPTGTQYF
.	TRBJ1-2	TRBD1	TRBV2	TGTGCCAGCCACCGGGACAGCTACGGGTATGGCTACACCTTC	CASHRDSYGYGYTF
.	TRBJ1-5	.	TRBV29-1	TGCAGCGTTAGGACGTGGGGAAATCAGCCCCAGCATTTT	CSVRTWGNQPQHF
.	TRBJ2-2	.	TRBV28	TGTGCCAGCGCCCAGGAGAGGGGGGGGAGGGAGCTGTTTTTT	CASAQERGGRELFF